This TCR beta chain was sequenced in a study of blood T cell repertoires in COVID-19. Overall study context: Researchers got acute and convalescent COVID-19 samples from the United States, Italy and Spain. PBMCs, B-cell-depleted T cells, or T cells provided the cDNA or gDNA that made up the material.

CDR3 size: 15 residues. The V end was cut by 7 bases, the J end by 4 bases, with 18 bases between. Looked up from germline, CDR1 is LGHNT and CDR2 is FRNRAP. In the original processing: Quantification of nucleated cells was approximated via reference gene primer amplification. Only in-frame clones appear in the TCRdb table, and some are missing; sequencing was by immunoSEQ multiplex PCR. V, J and clone size are those of that table, while D and trimming were read from the DNA. The sample yields around 180,000 clones, 74% seen once. This chain joins TRBV12-5 and TRBJ2-3, with D unresolved. The TCR was taken from a woman aged 80 or over with acute or convalescent COVID-19. Sequences were obtained from peripheral blood. The CDR3 sequence: CASAVGLAQPDTQYF. CDR3 coding DNA: TGTGCTAGTGCCGTTGGGCTCGCTCAGCCAGATACGCAGTATTTT.